The present TCR beta chain was sequenced within a study of regulatory T cells. The primer mix had 52 TRBV and 13 TRBJ primers. Some clones are missing from TCRdb's copy, which holds only in-frame ones; the method was immunoSEQ multiplex PCR. The table has some 23,000 clones, roughly 88% seen once. General study points: Hydrophobic residues at CDR3 positions 6 and 7 were enriched in conventional CD4+ T cells of CD3G-deficient patients.

Remarks on this clone: Its target is not known.

CDR3 length equals 13 residues. V lost 6 bases and J 4 bases, leaving 9 bases between the germline ends. In germline, CDR1 is LNHDA, CDR2 SQIVND (reference sequence). This chain links TRBV19 with TRBJ2-2; the D call may be TRBD1 or TRBD2 (5 bases each). This receptor was taken from a child under 18 with CD3G deficiency. Sequencing input: conventional CD4+ T cells sorted from blood. CDR3 DNA: TGTGCCAGTAGCCGGGACGGCACCGGGGAGCTGTTTTTT. Protein sequence: CASSRDGTGELFF.